This T cell receptor (beta chain) was obtained from a study of response to subunit inactivated influenza vaccine. Using its own MiXCR run on the RT-PCR reads, TCRdb lists one record per CDR3 protein. Of 450,000 to 600,000 distinct CDR3 sequences listed, 7.5% to 8.5% are singletons. As for this clonotype: Its target is unknown.

Whole-study results and caveats: New T cells are recruited in small numbers by each seasonal influenza vaccination, according to the authors' suggestion.

Germline V gene sequence: CDR1 SGHAT, CDR2 FQNNGV. V lost 0 bases and J lost 9, with 6 bases in between. This CDR3 contains 12 residues. This material consisted of PBMCs from blood, taken around 2 years after vaccination. The genes are TRBV11-2 and TRBJ2-1; D call uncertain. This sequence was found in a man in his fifties or sixties who received an inactivated influenza vaccine. The chain's CDR3 is CASSLDLAEQFF. DNA of the CDR3: TGTGCCAGCAGCTTAGACCTCGCTGAGCAGTTCTTC.